This TCR beta chain was found in a study of blood T cell repertoires in COVID-19. Study context: COVID-19 samples from acute and convalescent phases originated in the United States, Italy and Spain. Sources were T cells, B-cell-depleted T cells, or PBMCs; the material itself was cDNA or gDNA.

The V gene end was trimmed by 5 bases and the J gene end by 0 bases; junction bases not matched to a gene: 10. The CDR3 contains 17 residues. The V gene's germline CDR1 is SEHNR and CDR2 FQNEAQ (reference sequence). Per the study methods: Estimated nucleated cell counts came from reference gene primer amplification. Sequencing was performed with immunoSEQ multiplex PCR; in TCRdb, only in-frame clones are kept and a portion is missing. V and J calls and clone size follow that table, whereas D and trimming were derived from the DNA. This sample has a few hundred thousand clones, with 70% to 90% found just once. Enrolled through a virtual design, the participants were between 18 and 89 years of age and came from 24 US areas.

The J gene is TRBJ1-3, the V gene TRBV7-9; 7 bases are shared with TRBD1. This TCR was recovered from a woman between 45 and 60 years old with acute COVID-19. Sequencing used PBMCs or T cells enriched from blood (not recorded which). The CDR3 DNA follows: TGTGCCAGCAGCGGGAGACGGGACAGATTCTCTGGAAACACCATATATTTT. Its translation is CASSGRRDRFSGNTIYF.